These 4 T cell receptor beta chains came from one sample sequenced in a study of shared clonotypes between healthy human individuals. TCRdb keeps only in-frame clones here, not all; method: immunoSEQ multiplex PCR. The sample has some 1,100,000 clones; 75% to 85% are singletons. The specimen sequenced was memory CD4+ T cells from PBMCs. As for subset: CD45RA-negative fraction. Receptor source: a man aged 18 to 30 in good health. Some clones in this sample may be carry-over from other donors' samples.

The chain couples TRBV2 to TRBJ1-3; 7 positions match TRBD1. Trimming at V came to 8 bases and at J to 0 bases, leaving 16 bases not matched to a gene. Germline assignment: CDR1 SNHLY and CDR2 FYNNEI. The CDR3 sequence is 18 residues long. The CDR3 loop reads CASEPGTELYYSGNTIYF. For the CDR3, the DNA is TGTGCCAGCGAGCCAGGGACAGAACTTTACTACTCTGGAAACACCATATATTTT. Together with reference TRBV2 and TRBJ1-3, the CDR3 gives the full variable domain: EPEVTQTPSHQVTQMGQEVILRCVPISNHLYFYWYRQILGQKVEFLVSFYNNEISEKSEIFDDQFSVERPDGSNFTLKIRSTKLEDSAMYFCASEPGTELYYSGNTIYFGEGSWLTVV.

The rearrangement uses TRBV5-4 and TRBJ1-1, with D possibly TRBD1 on 5 matching bases. The CDR3 length is 15 residues. Germline CDR1 reads SGHNT; CDR2 reads YYREEE (reference sequence). The ends were cut back, 4 bases at V and 0 bases at J, with 13 bases in the middle. The CDR3 protein is CASSPAGRLNTEAFF. In nucleotides, the CDR3 is TGTGCCAGCAGCCCTGCGGGGCGGCTGAACACTGAAGCTTTCTTT.

The chain links TRBV7-3 to TRBJ2-3; a possible D gene is TRBD1 (6 bases). The CDR3 runs to 13 residues. Germline CDR1 SGHTA, CDR2 FQGTGA. V lost 6 bases and J 8 bases, leaving 15 bases between the germline ends. The CDR3 is CASSRALQGTQYF. The CDR3 DNA is TGTGCCAGCAGTCGAGCCTTACAGGGTACGCAGTATTTT.

The V and J genes are TRBV27 and TRBJ1-2; no reliable D call. V lost 1 base, J lost 8 bases, and 20 bases lay in between. The CDR3 covers 16 residues. Germline values: CDR1 MNHEY, CDR2 SMNVEV (reference sequence). CDR3 amino acids: CASSLWAGGSQRGYTF. In nucleotides, the CDR3 is TGTGCCAGCAGTTTATGGGCAGGCGGGAGCCAAAGGGGCTACACCTTC.